This T cell receptor (beta chain) derives from a study of T-cell memory formation after mild COVID-19. Study summary: Among the donors, TCR clusters were largely specific to each donor.

The CDR3 runs to 13 residues. V lost 3 bases to trimming and J lost 4 bases; unmatched junction nucleotides: 6. Germline values: CDR1 SQVTM, CDR2 ANQGSEA. TCRdb called the 5' RACE reads again in MiXCR, with one record for every CDR3 protein. The data hold 450,000 or so distinct CDR3 sequences, with 20% observed a single time. Study-level points and caveats: CD4+ clones that contracted lay mainly in CM and EM; CD8+ ones lay in EMRA. Pre-infection memory contained some responding clones, which suggested that cross-reactive memory had joined. CD4/CD8 balance held among clones contracting day 15 to 85, and later expanders leaned CD4+.

There are a few counts of this clonotype. Its specificity is unknown. V usage is TRBV29-1 and J usage is TRBJ2-7, with 7 bases lining up with TRBD2. This TCR came from an adult woman who had mild COVID-19 (a few samples of this study predate the infection). Cell type and time point are not known. The sample comprised PBMCs or a T cell subset sorted from them (not recorded which). The CDR3 nucleotides read TGCAGCGTTGAGGCCGCGGGAGAATACGAGCAGTACTTC. As protein: CSVEAAGEYEQYF.